The entry below gives a single T cell receptor beta chain sequence along with its context. What it binds is unknown. Targeted sequencing depth ranged from 1 in 200,000 to 1 in 1 million T cells. Generated by immunoSEQ multiplex PCR, the TCRdb table keeps only in-frame clones and is missing some. The repertoire holds approximately 80,000 clones, 86% seen once, with roughly 5% in the top ten. As input for TCR beta libraries, about 1.9 micrograms of genomic DNA came from cryopreserved PBMCs. The sample belongs to a study of cytotoxic CD8 clonotypes in ibrutinib-treated CLL. The study, taken as a whole, reports: Clonality increased with ibrutinib response but returned toward baseline at progression. Sustained-remission and progressing patients were not sampled at matched times.

The input for sequencing was PBMCs, taken before ibrutinib treatment. The source is a human donor with chronic lymphocytic leukemia.

CDR3 sequence reads: CASSWDRESWQPQHF. The CDR3 DNA follows: TGTGCCAGCAGTTGGGACAGGGAGTCTTGGCAGCCCCAGCATTTT. The V gene is TRBV7-8, the J gene TRBJ1-5; 9 positions agree with TRBD1. There are 15 residues in the CDR3. Germline-derived CDR1 and CDR2 are SGHVS and FQNEAQ. The junction had 10 bases not matched to a gene; V was cut back by 6 bases and J by 7 bases.